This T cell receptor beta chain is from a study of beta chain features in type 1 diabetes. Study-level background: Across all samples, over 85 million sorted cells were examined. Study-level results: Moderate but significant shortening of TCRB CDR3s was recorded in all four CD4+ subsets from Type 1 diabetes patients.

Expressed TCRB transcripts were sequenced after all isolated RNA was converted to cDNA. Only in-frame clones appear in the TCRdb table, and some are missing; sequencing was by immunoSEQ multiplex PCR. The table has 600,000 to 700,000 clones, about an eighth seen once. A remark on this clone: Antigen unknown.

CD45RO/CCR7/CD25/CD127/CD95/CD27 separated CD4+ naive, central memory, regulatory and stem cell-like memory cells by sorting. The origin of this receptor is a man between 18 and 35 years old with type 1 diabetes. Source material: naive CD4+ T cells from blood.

CDR3 DNA sequence: TGTGCCAGCAGCTTGAACACAGGGGGCACTAACTATGGCTACACCTTC. It codes for CASSLNTGGTNYGYTF. The chain employs TRBV13 and TRBJ1-2, with 9 bases lining up with TRBD1. This CDR3 has 16 amino acids. Germline loops: CDR1 PRHDT, CDR2 FYEKMQ (reference sequence). V lost 3 bases, J lost 0 bases, and 5 bases stayed unmatched. Drawing the rest from reference TRBV13 and TRBJ1-2, the complete variable domain is AAGVIQSPRHLIKEKRETATLKCYPIPRHDTVYWYQQGPGQDPQFLISFYEKMQSDKGSIPDRFSAQQFSDYHSELNMSSLELGDSALYFCASSLNTGGTNYGYTFGSGTRLTVV.